This record looks at one TCR beta chain sequence and its context. This record belongs to a study of blood T cell repertoires in COVID-19. The trim removed 3 bases at V and 4 bases at J, leaving 1 base unmatched. CDR3 length: 13 residues. In the authors' workflow: By means of reference gene primer amplification, nucleated cell counts were estimated. The protocol was immunoSEQ multiplex PCR, while the TCRdb copy is restricted to in-frame clones and leaves out a portion. That table gives V, J and clone size, and the DNA gave D and trimming. The top ten hold over 4% of the sample, which has about 140,000 clones, around 80% seen once.

This sequence originates from a woman over 75 with active or convalescent COVID-19. Sequencing was carried out using peripheral blood. The rearrangement links TRBV12-3 or TRBV12-4 to TRBJ1-1; 8 nucleotides agree with TRBD1. Written as DNA, the CDR3 is TGTGCCAGCAGTTTCGGACAGGGCACTGAAGCTTTCTTT. This codes for CASSFGQGTEAFF.